The entry below gives a single TCR beta chain sequence along with its context. The antigen is undetermined. The data were obtained in a study of cytomegalovirus exposure and HLA in healthy donors. Overall study: Researchers found that approximately 77% of over 350 genotyped donors fell within the Caucasian-associated ancestry cluster.

This CDR3 is 14 amino acids long. CDR1 and CDR2 (germline): MNHEY, SMNVEV (reference sequence). The J segment lost 4 bases and the V segment lost 4 bases, leaving 4 bases of the junction unmatched. The PCR employed 60 Vbeta primers together with 13 Jbeta primers. TCRdb keeps only in-frame clones here, not all; method: immunoSEQ multiplex PCR. The sample holds about 76,000 clones; approximately 80% are singletons and the top ten take about 1.9%. The study's findings and limits: There were some public TCRs occurring in many donors, but most TCR sequences were rare. Cytomegalovirus-associated TCR beta chains were listed, numbering approximately 150. For cytomegalovirus status, the classifier reportedly gave diagnoses with high specificity and sensitivity.

This TCR was recovered from a woman in her twenties or thirties in good health and CMV-seronegative. The chain combines TRBV27 with TRBJ2-5, with 9 bases that match TRBD1. The sequenced sample was PBMCs. DNA of the CDR3: TGTGCCAGCAGTTCCGCGGGACAGGGAGAGACCCAGTACTTC. This gives the protein CASSSAGQGETQYF.